A selection of T cell receptor beta chains follows, all from one sample in a study of cytomegalovirus exposure and HLA in healthy donors. The method was immunoSEQ multiplex PCR; TCRdb's version includes in-frame clones alone and lacks a portion of them. The sample comprises 180,000 or so clones, around 80% of which are singletons, and 1.3% to 1.5% rests with the top ten. The sequenced sample was PBMCs. These receptors all come from a girl aged 10-17 years in good health and CMV-seropositive. CDR3s include the opening cysteine and the closing phenylalanine or tryptophan. The D gene is left open where the match is weak. Not all rows give a size; the values are once, few, many and, for expanded clones, a class.

v_gene: TRBV10-2; j_gene: TRBJ1-2; abundance: -; d_gene: -; len: 13; CDR3nt: TGCGCCAGCAGTCCTCAGGGTCCCTATGGCTACACCTTC; CDR3aa: CASSPQGPYGYTF
v_gene: TRBV28; j_gene: TRBJ1-1; abundance: -; d_gene: -; len: 15; CDR3nt: TGTGCCAGCAGGCCAGTGGCCCCGGGGAACACTGAAGCTTTCTTT; CDR3aa: CASRPVAPGNTEAFF
v_gene: TRBV4-1; j_gene: TRBJ2-7; abundance: once; d_gene: TRBD2; len: 17; CDR3nt: TGCGCCAGCAGCCAAGAATATGAAGCGGGAGGGTCTCGGGAGCAGTACTTC; CDR3aa: CASSQEYEAGGSREQYF
v_gene: TRBV6-5; j_gene: TRBJ2-1; abundance: -; d_gene: TRBD2; len: 15; CDR3nt: TGTGCCAGCAGTCCTAGCGGGATGGCCTACAATGAGCAGTTCTTC; CDR3aa: CASSPSGMAYNEQFF
v_gene: TRBV30; j_gene: TRBJ2-7; abundance: -; d_gene: TRBD2; len: 14; CDR3nt: TGTGCCTGGAGTATGGGGGGGAGCTCCTACGAGCAGTACTTC; CDR3aa: CAWSMGGSSYEQYF
v_gene: TRBV19; j_gene: TRBJ1-1; abundance: -; d_gene: -; len: 12; CDR3nt: TGTGCCAGTACAGGCATGAACACTGAAGCTTTCTTT; CDR3aa: CASTGMNTEAFF
v_gene: TRBV10-3; j_gene: TRBJ2-1; abundance: -; d_gene: TRBD2; len: 15; CDR3nt: TGTGCCATCAGTGATGGAGCGGGAGGCTACAATGAGCAGTTCTTC; CDR3aa: CAISDGAGGYNEQFF
v_gene: TRBV30; j_gene: TRBJ2-7; abundance: -; d_gene: TRBD1; len: 13; CDR3nt: TGTGCCTGGAGCCGGGACAGGGGATACGAGCAGTACTTC; CDR3aa: CAWSRDRGYEQYF
v_gene: TRBV9; j_gene: TRBJ1-1; abundance: -; d_gene: -; len: 16; CDR3nt: TGTGCCAGCAGCGTAGACGGGGGTCCGGATGTGACTGAAGCTTTCTTT; CDR3aa: CASSVDGGPDVTEAFF
v_gene: TRBV11-2; j_gene: TRBJ2-5; abundance: -; d_gene: TRBD2; len: 15; CDR3nt: TGTGCCAGCAGCTGGGGGGCTAGCGGGCAAGAGACCCAGTACTTC; CDR3aa: CASSWGASGQETQYF
v_gene: TRBV7-9; j_gene: TRBJ2-5; abundance: few; d_gene: TRBD2; len: 17; CDR3nt: TGTGCCAGCCGCTTCCCTTGGCTCAGCGGGAGGTTGGAGACCCAGTACTTC; CDR3aa: CASRFPWLSGRLETQYF
v_gene: TRBV19; j_gene: TRBJ2-1; abundance: -; d_gene: TRBD2; len: 14; CDR3nt: TGTGCCAGTACCCCTTGGGGGAGGGCTGGTGAGCAGTTCTTC; CDR3aa: CASTPWGRAGEQFF
v_gene: TRBV29-1; j_gene: TRBJ2-2; abundance: -; d_gene: TRBD2; len: 15; CDR3nt: TGCAGCGTTGAGATTAGCGGGAGCGGTACCGGGGAGCTGTTTTTT; CDR3aa: CSVEISGSGTGELFF
v_gene: TRBV10-1; j_gene: TRBJ2-2; abundance: -; d_gene: TRBD2; len: 15; CDR3nt: TGCGCCAGCACCGCTAGCGGCCCAAACACCGGGGAGCTGTTTTTT; CDR3aa: CASTASGPNTGELFF
v_gene: TRBV6-6; j_gene: TRBJ2-6; abundance: -; d_gene: -; len: 14; CDR3nt: TGTGCCAGCAGGACAGGTTCTGGGGCCAACGTCCTGACTTTC; CDR3aa: CASRTGSGANVLTF
v_gene: TRBV10-2; j_gene: TRBJ1-2; abundance: -; d_gene: TRBD1; len: 15; CDR3nt: TGCGCCAGCAGTGAGTCAGGGGACAGGAGGAGGGGCTACACCTTC; CDR3aa: CASSESGDRRRGYTF
v_gene: TRBV5-4; j_gene: TRBJ2-7; abundance: -; d_gene: -; len: 13; CDR3nt: TGTGCCAGCAGTACTAAAACTACCTACGAGCAGTACTTC; CDR3aa: CASSTKTTYEQYF
v_gene: TRBV4-3; j_gene: TRBJ1-2; abundance: once; d_gene: -; len: 14; CDR3nt: TGCGCCAGCAGCCAAGATGGCAGGGCCCATGGCTACACCTTC; CDR3aa: CASSQDGRAHGYTF
v_gene: TRBV28; j_gene: TRBJ2-1; abundance: -; d_gene: TRBD2; len: 14; CDR3nt: TGTGCCAGCAGCTCCCGACTAGCGGACAATGAGCAGTTCTTC; CDR3aa: CASSSRLADNEQFF
v_gene: TRBV6-5; j_gene: TRBJ1-4; abundance: -; d_gene: -; len: 14; CDR3nt: TGTGCCAGCAGCCCGCGGGGGGCTTATGAAAAACTGTTTTTT; CDR3aa: CASSPRGAYEKLFF
v_gene: TRBV7-2; j_gene: TRBJ1-2; abundance: once; d_gene: -; len: 14; CDR3nt: TGTGCCAGCAGCGAGCAGGGGTTAGTCGATGGCTACACCTTC; CDR3aa: CASSEQGLVDGYTF
v_gene: TRBV7-9; j_gene: TRBJ1-2; abundance: -; d_gene: TRBD1; len: 15; CDR3nt: TGTGCCAGCAGCCCCTACAGGGGGTCTAACTATGGCTACACCTTC; CDR3aa: CASSPYRGSNYGYTF
v_gene: TRBV2; j_gene: TRBJ2-5; abundance: -; d_gene: TRBD1; len: 14; CDR3nt: TGTGCCAGCAGCCTTCTGACAGGGGAAGAGACCCAGTACTTC; CDR3aa: CASSLLTGEETQYF
v_gene: TRBV5-5; j_gene: TRBJ2-1; abundance: -; d_gene: TRBD2; len: 16; CDR3nt: TGTGCCAGCAGCTTTATTACTAGCGGCCGCGGAAATGAGCAGTTCTTC; CDR3aa: CASSFITSGRGNEQFF
v_gene: TRBV19; j_gene: TRBJ2-3; abundance: few; d_gene: TRBD2; len: 17; CDR3nt: TGTGCCAGTAGTAAAACTAGCGGGGGGGCTCGGACAGATACGCAGTATTTT; CDR3aa: CASSKTSGGARTDTQYF
v_gene: TRBV29-1; j_gene: TRBJ2-7; abundance: -; d_gene: TRBD1; len: 14; CDR3nt: TGCAGCGTTGGAGGGGGACAGGAACTCTACGAGCAGTACTTC; CDR3aa: CSVGGGQELYEQYF
v_gene: TRBV19; j_gene: TRBJ1-1; abundance: -; d_gene: TRBD1; len: 14; CDR3nt: TGTGCCAGTACAAGACAGGGGTCGAACACTGAAGCTTTCTTT; CDR3aa: CASTRQGSNTEAFF
v_gene: TRBV27; j_gene: TRBJ2-5; abundance: -; d_gene: -; len: 14; CDR3nt: TGTGCCAGCAGTTTATCGAGAGGTTCGGAGACCCAGTACTTC; CDR3aa: CASSLSRGSETQYF
v_gene: TRBV7-9; j_gene: TRBJ2-5; abundance: once; d_gene: TRBD2; len: 16; CDR3nt: TGTGCCAGCAGCCCGCCCGGAGCGGGAGGGGTTGAGACCCAGTACTTC; CDR3aa: CASSPPGAGGVETQYF
v_gene: TRBV29-1; j_gene: TRBJ2-1; abundance: -; d_gene: TRBD2; len: 15; CDR3nt: TGCAGCGTTGGGCTAGCGGGAGGGCGGTACAATGAGCAGTTCTTC; CDR3aa: CSVGLAGGRYNEQFF
v_gene: TRBV15; j_gene: TRBJ1-3; abundance: -; d_gene: -; len: 17; CDR3nt: TGTGCCACCAGCGAGAGGCACAAGGTGACCTCTGGAAACACCATATATTTT; CDR3aa: CATSERHKVTSGNTIYF
v_gene: TRBV30; j_gene: TRBJ1-5; abundance: -; d_gene: -; len: 14; CDR3nt: TGTGCCTGGAGTGTATGGGGGCGCAATCAGCCCCAGCATTTT; CDR3aa: CAWSVWGRNQPQHF
v_gene: TRBV4-1; j_gene: TRBJ2-3; abundance: few; d_gene: TRBD2; len: 14; CDR3nt: TGCGCCAGCAGCCTTGGGACTAGCGTTTTTACGCAGTATTTT; CDR3aa: CASSLGTSVFTQYF
v_gene: TRBV19; j_gene: TRBJ2-5; abundance: once; d_gene: -; len: 13; CDR3nt: TGTGCCAGTAGTATGGTGCGACAAGAGACCCAGTACTTC; CDR3aa: CASSMVRQETQYF
v_gene: TRBV4-1; j_gene: TRBJ1-1; abundance: -; d_gene: -; len: 15; CDR3nt: TGCGCCAGCAGCCAAGATGGACAGACGAACACTGAAGCTTTCTTT; CDR3aa: CASSQDGQTNTEAFF
v_gene: TRBV10-3; j_gene: TRBJ2-3; abundance: -; d_gene: TRBD2; len: 22; CDR3nt: TGTGCCATCAGTGGCCCAATCGGGGGGGGACTAGCCTTGATAGCAAACACAGATACGCAGTATTTT; CDR3aa: CAISGPIGGGLALIANTDTQYF
v_gene: TRBV5-4; j_gene: TRBJ2-2; abundance: -; d_gene: TRBD1; len: 16; CDR3nt: TGTGCCAGCAGCTTACCGGGACAGCCGAGCTTCGGGGAGCTGTTTTTT; CDR3aa: CASSLPGQPSFGELFF
v_gene: TRBV5-6; j_gene: TRBJ2-7; abundance: few; d_gene: TRBD2; len: 15; CDR3nt: TGTGCCAGCAGCAGGGCGGTAGCGGGGTCCTACGAGCAGTACTTC; CDR3aa: CASSRAVAGSYEQYF
v_gene: TRBV5-1; j_gene: TRBJ1-1; abundance: few; d_gene: -; len: 15; CDR3nt: TGCGCCAGCAGCTTGGGCGGGACGGGGTACACTGAAGCTTTCTTT; CDR3aa: CASSLGGTGYTEAFF
v_gene: TRBV7-2; j_gene: TRBJ2-7; abundance: -; d_gene: TRBD2; len: 15; CDR3nt: TGTGCCAGCAGCTCCCAGAGCGGGAGCGTGTACGAGCAGTACTTC; CDR3aa: CASSSQSGSVYEQYF
v_gene: TRBV19; j_gene: TRBJ2-6; abundance: few; d_gene: TRBD1; len: 18; CDR3nt: TGTGCCAGTAGTATCAGGGGACAGGAAAGCTCTGGGGCCAACGTCCTGACTTTC; CDR3aa: CASSIRGQESSGANVLTF